This entry lists 19 T cell receptor beta chains sequenced from one sample in a study of T cell responses to AZD1222 COVID-19 vaccine. TCRdb's table, derived via immunoSEQ multiplex PCR, lists solely in-frame clones and lacks some. The repertoire includes some 83,000 clones, 75% to 90% of them detected once, and more than 5% sits in the top ten. This specimen consisted of peripheral blood, obtained 28 days after the second AZD1222 dose. The receptors were sampled from an adult who received the AZD1222 COVID-19 vaccine.

The chain combines TRBV11-2 with TRBJ1-5; perhaps TRBD1 as D (6 bases). CDR1 SGHAT and CDR2 FQNNGV come from the germline V gene. The CDR3 sequence is 15 residues long. V dropped 5 bases and J dropped 4 bases, with 15 bases sitting between them. The CDR3 bases are TGTGCCAGCAGCGTTCGAGCAGGGGAGAATCAGCCCCAGCATTTT. This encodes CASSVRAGENQPQHF.

V gene TRBV27 combines with J gene TRBJ1-2; 9 nucleotides line up with TRBD1. V was clipped by 6 bases and J by 5 bases; unmatched bases: 7. CDR3 length: 14 amino acids. Germline V gene data show CDR1 as MNHEY and CDR2 as SMNVEV (reference sequence). CDR3 in amino acids: CASSSDRGWYGYTF. The CDR3 DNA sequence: TGTGCCAGCAGCTCGGACAGGGGCTGGTATGGCTACACCTTC.

The gene calls are TRBV25-1 and TRBJ2-7; 7 bases line up with TRBD1. CDR1 and CDR2 (germline): MGHDK, SYGVNS. V lost 6 bases to trimming and J lost 3 bases; unmatched junction nucleotides: 2. The CDR3 spans 12 residues. The CDR3 DNA reads as TGTGCCAGCAGACAGGGGCTCTACGAGCAGTACTTC. Encoded protein: CASRQGLYEQYF.

This chain connects TRBV6-5 to TRBJ1-4; 8 bases agree with TRBD1. Germline V gene data show CDR1 as MNHEY and CDR2 as SVGAGI. The CDR3 covers 15 residues. The V and J ends lost 0 bases and 7 bases, in that order; junction bases with no gene match: 4. CDR3 sequence (DNA): TGTGCCAGCAGTTACTCAGGACAGGGATCTGAAAAACTGTTTTTT. Encoded protein: CASSYSGQGSEKLFF.

This clone appeared a single time. V is TRBV27 and J is TRBJ2-7, with D perhaps being TRBD1 or TRBD2 (5 bases each). The V gene lost 4 bases and the J gene lost 0 bases, with 10 bases spanning the gap. CDR1 is MNHEY and CDR2 is SMNVEV in the germline V gene (reference sequence). CDR3 size: 14 residues. CDR3 nucleotides: TGTGCCAGCAGTTCCCCAGGGAGCTCCTACGAGCAGTACTTC. Protein product: CASSSPGSSYEQYF.

The chain joins TRBV16 to TRBJ2-2, with unresolved D. The CDR3 extends over 14 amino acids. V lost 3 bases to trimming and J lost 1 base, with 6 bases between them. Germline V CDR1 and CDR2: KGHSY, FQNENV. In DNA, the CDR3 is TGTGCCAGCAGCCAGATTAAGAACACCGGGGAGCTGTTTTTT. It encodes CASSQIKNTGELFF.

This clone turned up a few times. V and J are TRBV27 and TRBJ1-6; no definite D call. V was cut by 0 bases and J by 8 bases, with 17 bases left in between. The CDR3 consists of 17 residues. Germline CDR1 reads MNHEY; CDR2 reads SMNVEV (reference sequence). The CDR3 DNA follows: TGTGCCAGCAGTTTATCATCCCCTACGTACATCGATTCACCCCTCCACTTT. Translated: CASSLSSPTYIDSPLHF.

V is TRBV19 and J is TRBJ2-7, with D perhaps TRBD2 (5 bases). The ends were cut back, 5 bases at V and 3 bases at J, with 11 bases in the middle. Germline CDR1 is LNHDA and CDR2 is SQIVND (reference sequence). The CDR3 is 13 residues long. Here the CDR3 DNA reads TGTGCCAGTAGTGCGGGCCCAAGCTACGAGCAGTACTTC. This translates into CASSAGPSYEQYF.

The J gene is TRBJ1-1, the V gene TRBV27; tentatively, D is TRBD1 (6 bases). Germline V CDR1 and CDR2: MNHEY, SMNVEV (reference sequence). V was cut by 2 bases and J by 3 bases, with 13 bases left in between. The CDR3 totals 15 residues. As DNA, the CDR3 is TGTGCCAGCAGTTTACAGGGGATGGGGTACACTGAAGCTTTCTTT. It codes for CASSLQGMGYTEAFF.

Comment on this clone: The same CDR3 arises from other DNA sequences in this sample as well. The rearrangement joins TRBV5-1 to TRBJ2-5; D is possibly TRBD1 (6 bases). The CDR3 is 13 amino acids. The germline V gene encodes CDR1 SGHRS and CDR2 YFSETQ. V lost 7 bases and J 5 bases, leaving 15 bases between the germline ends. CDR3 residues: CASQGQQGETQYF. The CDR3 DNA sequence: TGCGCCAGCCAGGGGCAGCAAGGTGAGACCCAGTACTTC.

This chain connects TRBV10-3 to TRBJ2-7; possible D gene TRBD1, 6 bases. The CDR3 contains 16 residues. Germline-derived CDR1 and CDR2 are ENHRY and SYGVKD. The V end was cut by 3 bases, the J end by 3 bases, with 18 bases between. CDR3 sequence reads: CAISDPTRGQLYEQYF. CDR3 coding DNA: TGTGCCATCAGTGACCCCACAAGAGGACAGCTCTACGAGCAGTACTTC.

V usage is TRBV11-1 and J usage is TRBJ2-5; D is unclear. The CDR3 consists of 12 residues. V shed 7 bases and J shed 2 bases, with 8 bases lying between them. Germline V lookup: CDR1 SGHAT, CDR2 FQDESV (reference sequence). The CDR3 protein is CASKAAQETQYF. In nucleotides, the CDR3 is TGTGCCAGCAAGGCAGCACAAGAGACCCAGTACTTC.

This clone showed up just once. The V and J genes are TRBV6-4 and TRBJ1-4; TRBD1 matches 9 bases. The CDR3 has 15 residues. V was pared by 6 bases and J by 2 bases, with 4 bases of the junction left unmatched. From germline, CDR1 is MRHNA and CDR2 SNTAGT. The CDR3 DNA is TGTGCCAGCAGCCCTGGGACAGGGACTAATGAAAAACTGTTTTTT. Its translation is CASSPGTGTNEKLFF.

The V and J genes are TRBV24-1 and TRBJ2-3; 11 bases line up with TRBD1. V was clipped by 4 bases and J by 5 bases; unmatched bases: 10. The CDR3 sequence is 17 residues long. Germline V CDR1 and CDR2: KGHDR, SFDVKD. The CDR3 spells CATSEGRGQGAKDTQYF. In DNA, the CDR3 is TGTGCCACCAGTGAGGGGCGAGGACAGGGGGCGAAAGATACGCAGTATTTT.

J is TRBJ2-3 and V is TRBV5-1; D possibly uses TRBD1 or TRBD2 (6 bases each). Germline V CDR1 and CDR2: SGHRS, YFSETQ. With 0 bases removed from V and 0 bases from J, the gap between germline ends came to 14 bases. This CDR3 is built from 17 residues. CDR3 in DNA: TGCGCCAGCAGCTTGGTGATTGGGGGGCCCAGCACAGATACGCAGTATTTT. Its translation is CASSLVIGGPSTDTQYF.

The rearrangement uses TRBV25-1 and TRBJ1-2, with unresolved D. V was pared by 6 bases and J by 2 bases, with 7 bases between. The V gene's germline CDR1 is MGHDK and CDR2 SYGVNS. This CDR3 region has 12 residues. CDR3 sequence: CASSTENYGYTF. Here the CDR3 DNA reads TGTGCCAGCAGCACAGAGAACTATGGCTACACCTTC.

V and J are TRBV5-6 and TRBJ2-7; no clear D gene. CDR1 and CDR2 (germline): SGHDT, YYEEEE. Deletions cut 2 bases from V and 0 bases from J, with 9 bases between. The CDR3 covers 14 residues. Here the CDR3 reads CASSFGVSSYEQYF. As DNA, the CDR3 is TGTGCCAGCAGCTTTGGGGTCAGCTCCTACGAGCAGTACTTC.

This sequence joins TRBV28 and TRBJ2-1; TRBD2 matches 11 bases. From germline, CDR1 is MDHEN and CDR2 SYDVKM. The length of the CDR3 is 16 residues. V dropped 3 bases and J dropped 4; count of bases not matched to a gene: 5. This chain's CDR3 is CASSFLSGGAYNEQFF. In DNA form, the CDR3 reads TGTGCCAGCAGTTTCCTTAGCGGGGGGGCTTACAATGAGCAGTTCTTC.

V usage is TRBV6-2 or TRBV6-3 and J usage is TRBJ2-2; 12 nucleotides agree with TRBD1. After removal of 6 bases from V and 1 base from J, the junction contained 6 bases not matched to a gene. The CDR3 runs 17 residues. Germline lookup yields CDR1 MNHEY and CDR2 SVGEGT. CDR3 sequence reads: CASSPRDRGRNTGELFF. The CDR3 DNA reads TGTGCCAGCAGCCCGAGGGACAGGGGGCGGAACACCGGGGAGCTGTTTTTT.